The 25 T cell receptor beta chains given below trace back to one sample, sequenced in a study of cytotoxic CD8 clonotypes in ibrutinib-treated CLL. Repertoires were generated with immunoSEQ multiplex PCR, while TCRdb's copy carries only in-frame clones and drops some. The table has about 13,000 clones, 70% seen once; the top ten hold 5.4%. The sample consisted of PBMCs, taken before ibrutinib treatment. These receptors all stem from a human donor with chronic lymphocytic leukemia.

The rearrangement uses TRBV4-1 and TRBJ2-3; no definite D call. The CDR3 consists of 14 residues. The germline V and J ends were trimmed by 2 bases and 3 bases, with 9 bases remaining between them. The germline V gene encodes CDR1 MGHRA and CDR2 YSYEKL. CDR3 residues: CASSQPVETDTQYF. Here the CDR3 DNA reads TGCGCCAGCAGCCAACCAGTCGAGACAGATACGCAGTATTTT.

This chain links TRBV5-1 with TRBJ2-7, with D perhaps TRBD1 or TRBD2 (5 bases each). V dropped 5 bases and J dropped 5 bases, with 20 bases sitting between them. The CDR3 extends over 15 amino acids. From germline, CDR1 is SGHRS and CDR2 YFSETQ. CDR3 region: CASRRRESFGDEQYF. CDR3 bases: TGCGCCAGCAGGCGCAGGGAGAGTTTCGGGGACGAGCAGTACTTC.

This clone was counted a single time. The rearrangement joins TRBV6-1 to TRBJ1-5; D might be TRBD1 (5 bases). Germline loops: CDR1 MNHNS, CDR2 SASEGT. The V end was cut by 2 bases, the J end by 4 bases, with 12 bases between. CDR3 length: 15 amino acids. The CDR3 loop reads CASSEQGGGNQPQHF. The CDR3 DNA follows: TGTGCCAGCAGTGAACAGGGTGGTGGGAATCAGCCCCAGCATTTT.

This clone was recorded a few times. V gene TRBV29-1 combines with J gene TRBJ1-3; a possible D gene is TRBD1 (6 bases). V lost 0 bases to trimming and J lost 2 bases, with 14 bases between them. The CDR3 is 16 amino acids. The germline CDR1 and CDR2 sequences are SQVTM and ANQGSEA. CDR3: CSVEDRLGGTGNTIYF. In DNA, the CDR3 is TGCAGCGTTGAAGATCGGCTGGGGGGCACTGGAAACACCATATATTTT.

The chain has TRBV10-3 and TRBJ1-1; D not certain. The CDR3 contains 11 residues. The ends were cut back, 8 bases at V and 7 bases at J, with 11 bases in the middle. Per germline, CDR1 ENHRY and CDR2 SYGVKD. The CDR3 spells CAILRADEAFF. CDR3 nucleotides: TGTGCCATCTTGAGGGCAGATGAAGCTTTCTTT.

The chain joins TRBV18 to TRBJ1-1; perhaps TRBD1 as D (5 bases). The germline V and J ends were trimmed by 3 bases and 7 bases, with 9 bases remaining between them. This CDR3 has 12 residues. Germline loops: CDR1 KGHSH, CDR2 LQKENI. The chain's CDR3 is CASSPGRLEAFF. The CDR3 DNA sequence: TGTGCCAGCTCACCGGGACGACTTGAAGCTTTCTTT.

This clone has a single count. The V and J genes are TRBV5-1 and TRBJ1-3, with D perhaps TRBD1 (6 bases). The V gene's germline CDR1 is SGHRS and CDR2 YFSETQ. Between the trimmed V and J ends, which lost 5 bases and 0 bases, there was a span of 9 bases. CDR3 size: 14 residues. The DNA of the CDR3 is TGCGCCAGCAGGCCGGGACACTCTGGAAACACCATATATTTT. Amino acids: CASRPGHSGNTIYF. Supplemented by reference TRBV5-1 and TRBJ1-3, the full variable domain reads KAGVTQTPRYLIKTRGQQVTLSCSPISGHRSVSWYQQTPGQGLQFLFEYFSETQRNKGNFPGRFSGRQFSNSRSEMNVSTLELGDSALYLCASRPGHSGNTIYFGEGSWLTVV.

This clone was counted between two and nine times. The rearrangement uses TRBV19 and TRBJ2-1; the match to TRBD2 covers 7 bases. The CDR3 is 16 amino acids. The germline CDR1 and CDR2 sequences are LNHDA and SQIVND (reference sequence). V shed 1 base and J 4 bases; nucleotides not matched to a gene: 7. CDR3 in amino acids: CASSIVPSGPYNEQFF. The DNA of the CDR3 is TGTGCCAGTAGTATAGTCCCTAGCGGCCCGTACAATGAGCAGTTCTTC. The full variable domain, its missing parts supplied by reference TRBV19 and TRBJ2-1, is DGGITQSPKYLFRKEGQNVTLSCEQNLNHDAMYWYRQDPGQGLRLIYYSQIVNDFQKGDIAEGYSVSREKKESFPLTVTSAQKNPTAFYLCASSIVPSGPYNEQFFGPGTRLTVL.

V usage is TRBV29-1 and J usage is TRBJ2-3; 8 bases agree with TRBD1. Germline V gene data show CDR1 as SQVTM and CDR2 as ANQGSEA. Trimming at V came to 5 bases and at J to 4 bases, leaving 8 bases not matched to a gene. The CDR3 is 14 amino acids. CDR3 nucleotides: TGCAGCGTTAGTCAGGGGGCTGTGTCAGATACGCAGTATTTT. Encoded protein: CSVSQGAVSDTQYF.

The rearrangement joins TRBV5-1 to TRBJ1-4; D perhaps matches TRBD1 (6 bases). Germline V gene data show CDR1 as SGHRS and CDR2 as YFSETQ. This CDR3 is 15 amino acids long. The V end was cut by 5 bases, the J end by 4 bases, with 15 bases between. CDR3 protein: CASREAGGFNEKLFF. CDR3 nucleotide sequence: TGCGCCAGCAGGGAAGCGGGGGGCTTTAATGAAAAACTGTTTTTT.

The sample holds a few counts of this clone. The chain uses TRBV9 and TRBJ2-7; tentatively, D is TRBD2 (6 bases). Germline CDR1 and CDR2: SGDLS and YYNGEE. With 2 bases removed from V and 4 bases from J, the gap between germline ends came to 10 bases. The CDR3 is 13 residues long. CDR3 coding DNA: TGTGCCAGCAGCGTCGAAGGGACTTACGAGCAGTACTTC. It codes for CASSVEGTYEQYF.

The CDR3 protein is CASSPRTGDGPQHF. In nucleotides, the CDR3 is TGTGCCAGCAGCCCCCGGACAGGGGATGGGCCCCAGCATTTT. V gene TRBV7-9 combines with J gene TRBJ1-5; the match to TRBD1 covers 9 bases. This CDR3 contains 14 residues. The trim removed 5 bases at V and 9 bases at J, leaving 8 bases unmatched. The germline V gene has CDR1 SEHNR and CDR2 FQNEAQ (reference sequence).

This clone appeared a few times. V and J are TRBV7-3 and TRBJ2-3; TRBD2 aligns across 8 bases. Germline lookup yields CDR1 SGHTA and CDR2 FQGTGA. This CDR3 is built from 15 residues. The V and J ends lost 0 bases and 5 bases, in that order; junction bases with no gene match: 4. CDR3 sequence (DNA): TGTGCCAGCAGCTTAACGGTGGCGGGAGGAGATACGCAGTATTTT. Translation gives CASSLTVAGGDTQYF.

This clone was seen a few times. The chain joins TRBV4-1 to TRBJ1-2; unclear D gene. This CDR3 has 14 amino acids. The germline gives CDR1 MGHRA, CDR2 YSYEKL. V lost 4 bases, J lost 2 bases, and 11 bases lay in between. CDR3 sequence: CASSPWWSNYGYTF. Here the CDR3 DNA reads TGCGCCAGCAGCCCCTGGTGGTCGAACTATGGCTACACCTTC.

The chain is built from TRBV15 and TRBJ2-5; TRBD1 might be the D (5 bases). V lost 3 bases, J lost 3 bases, and 14 bases lay in between. The CDR3 is made up of 15 amino acids. The germline V gene has CDR1 LNHNV and CDR2 YYDKDF (reference sequence). The DNA of the CDR3 is TGTGCCACCAGCAGGGGTGGTGGGGCAGAAGAGACCCAGTACTTC. This encodes CATSRGGGAEETQYF.

V and J are TRBV6-6 and TRBJ1-5, with D possibly TRBD1 on 5 matching bases. Deletions cut 2 bases from V and 6 bases from J, with 11 bases between. The CDR3 has 14 amino acids. In germline, CDR1 is MNHNY, CDR2 SVGAGI (reference sequence). The CDR3 DNA reads as TGTGCCAGCAGTTACCCCGGGGGGGGTCAGCCCCAGCATTTT. It codes for CASSYPGGGQPQHF.

This clone occurred a few times. The genes are TRBV28 and TRBJ1-1; D possibly corresponds to TRBD1 (5 bases). Per germline, CDR1 MDHEN and CDR2 SYDVKM. The CDR3 contains 14 residues. Trimming took 4 bases from V and 2 from J, leaving 11 bases between them. CDR3 bases: TGTGCCAGCAGTTGGGGCGACAGAAACACTGAAGCTTTCTTT. Residues: CASSWGDRNTEAFF.

The V and J genes are TRBV9 and TRBJ1-1; D not certain. Deletions cut 0 bases from V and 3 bases from J, with 9 bases between. Germline V gives CDR1 SGDLS, CDR2 YYNGEE. This CDR3 has 14 amino acids. CDR3 sequence: CASSVEVWDTEAFF. The CDR3 DNA follows: TGTGCCAGCAGCGTAGAGGTGTGGGACACTGAAGCTTTCTTT.

This chain connects TRBV7-2 to TRBJ2-3; 8 nucleotides line up with TRBD1. The CDR3 is made up of 16 amino acids. Germline V CDR1 and CDR2: SGHTA, FQGNSA. The V gene end was trimmed by 3 bases and the J gene end by 6 bases; junction bases not matched to a gene: 11. CDR3 DNA sequence: TGTGCCAGCAGCTTGAGGGCAGGGGGCGCGGTGGATACGCAGTATTTT. Its translation is CASSLRAGGAVDTQYF. The variable domain in full, completed from reference TRBV7-2 and TRBJ2-3, reads GAGVSQSPSNKVTEKGKDVELRCDPISGHTALYWYRQSLGQGLEFLIYFQGNSAPDKSGLPSDRFSAERTGGSVSTLTIQRTQQEDSAVYLCASSLRAGGAVDTQYFGPGTRLTVL.

The chain recombines TRBV5-1 with TRBJ2-1; no clear D gene. Trimming pared 4 bases from V and 6 bases from J, leaving 11 bases between. Germline assignment: CDR1 SGHRS and CDR2 YFSETQ. The CDR3 spans 13 residues. The CDR3 reads CASSADGSNEQFF. The CDR3, as DNA: TGCGCCAGCAGCGCCGACGGAAGCAATGAGCAGTTCTTC. The full variable domain, in which reference TRBV5-1 and TRBJ2-1 provide the parts outside the CDR3, is KAGVTQTPRYLIKTRGQQVTLSCSPISGHRSVSWYQQTPGQGLQFLFEYFSETQRNKGNFPGRFSGRQFSNSRSEMNVSTLELGDSALYLCASSADGSNEQFFGPGTRLTVL.

The table lists this clone with a count of one. The J gene is TRBJ2-3, the V gene TRBV7-2, with no clear D. The CDR3 has 13 amino acids. Trimming left V 8 bases short and J 0 bases short, with 9 bases between. CDR1 and CDR2 from the germline V gene are SGHTA and FQGNSA. CDR3 sequence: CASGLRSTDTQYF. The CDR3, as DNA: TGTGCCAGCGGCCTCAGGAGCACAGATACGCAGTATTTT. The full variable domain, with the rest looked up from reference TRBV7-2 and TRBJ2-3, is GAGVSQSPSNKVTEKGKDVELRCDPISGHTALYWYRQSLGQGLEFLIYFQGNSAPDKSGLPSDRFSAERTGGSVSTLTIQRTQQEDSAVYLCASGLRSTDTQYFGPGTRLTVL.

The V and J genes are TRBV5-1 and TRBJ1-4, with a possible D match to TRBD1 (5 bases). This CDR3 is 15 amino acids long. V was clipped by 7 bases and J by 0 bases, with 13 bases between them. The germline CDR1 and CDR2 sequences are SGHRS and YFSETQ. The CDR3 DNA reads TGCGCCAGCCGAGCCCAGGGCTCAACTAATGAAAAACTGTTTTTT. Translated: CASRAQGSTNEKLFF.

This clone appeared a single time. The rearrangement joins TRBV7-3 to TRBJ2-2; perhaps D is TRBD1 or TRBD2 (5 bases each). Germline V gene data show CDR1 as SGHTA and CDR2 as FQGTGA. The V end was cut by 5 bases, the J end by 5 bases, with 18 bases between. The CDR3 sequence is 16 residues long. As DNA, the CDR3 is TGTGCCAGCAGCCTCCTCCCGAGGGGTGCAACCGGGGAGCTGTTTTTT. It yields the protein CASSLLPRGATGELFF.

V gene TRBV5-1 combines with J gene TRBJ1-6; TRBD1 might be the D (5 bases). The CDR3 totals 14 residues. Per the germline V gene, CDR1 is SGHRS and CDR2 is YFSETQ. V was trimmed by 4 bases and J by 4 bases, leaving 9 bases between them. In DNA form, the CDR3 reads TGCGCCAGCAGCCCGGGGGAATATAATTCACCCCTCCACTTT. It is translated as CASSPGEYNSPLHF.

About this clone itself: The junction departs from germline at one end; a sequencing error may be responsible. V usage is TRBV7-7 and J usage is TRBJ2-1, with TRBD2 matching over 14 bases. CDR3 length: 16 amino acids. Germline CDR1 SSHAT, CDR2 FNYEAQ (reference sequence). The CDR3 sequence: CASSPETSGGAWEQFF. In DNA form, the CDR3 reads TGTGCTAGCAGCCCCGAGACTAGCGGGGGGGCGTGGGAGCAGTTCTTC.